These 18 T cell receptor beta chains were all obtained from the same sample, sequenced in a study of blood T cell repertoires in COVID-19 (dated by TCRdb to the early 2020s). Library preparation was by the immunoSEQ multiplex PCR assay. TCRdb re-hosts the immuneACCESS table, in-frame sequences only. Its copies lack some clones; in the studies checked, an unresolved V gene accounts for under half of them, and the cause for the rest is not known. The table for this sample lists some 250,000 clones; around 83% of them were counted only once. The leading ten clones occupy approximately 2% of the sample. Sequencing input: peripheral blood. The receptors stem from a man aged 25 to 40 who had recovered from COVID-19.

V is TRBV27 and J is TRBJ2-1, with TRBD2 matching 12 bases. The CDR3 totals 16 residues. Unmatched junction bases numbered 12, after V lost 6 bases and J lost 9 bases. The germline V gene has CDR1 MNHEY and CDR2 SMNVEV (reference sequence). This chain's CDR3 is CASRTEPSGGAGEQFF. DNA of the CDR3: TGTGCCAGCAGAACCGAACCTAGCGGGGGGGCCGGTGAGCAGTTCTTC.

This chain links TRBV6-1 with TRBJ1-5, with TRBD1 matching 7 bases. From germline, CDR1 is MNHNS and CDR2 SASEGT. The V gene end was trimmed by 1 base and the J gene end by 0 bases; junction bases not matched to a gene: 3. This CDR3 comprises 16 residues. DNA of the CDR3: TGTGCCAGCAGTGAAGGGACAGGAAGTAGCAATCAGCCCCAGCATTTT. The encoded protein is CASSEGTGSSNQPQHF.

This rearrangement joins TRBV29-1 to TRBJ1-2, with TRBD1 identical over 8 bases. The junction had 8 bases not matched to a gene; V was cut back by 6 bases and J by 5 bases. This CDR3 has 13 amino acids. Germline CDR1 reads SQVTM; CDR2 reads ANQGSEA. Here the CDR3 DNA reads TGCAGCGTCACACCGGGACAGGTATATGGCTACACCTTC. Translating gives CSVTPGQVYGYTF.

This clone was recorded only once. The V call is TRBV13, the J call TRBJ1-2; D unclear. The CDR3 spans 14 residues. V shed 1 base and J shed 6 bases, with 12 bases lying between them. Germline V gene sequence: CDR1 PRHDT, CDR2 FYEKMQ (reference sequence). The CDR3 sequence: CASSLDLTVDGYTF. The CDR3 DNA sequence: TGTGCCAGCAGCTTAGACCTCACGGTGGATGGCTACACCTTC.

The chain uses TRBV27 and TRBJ2-3; 7 positions agree with TRBD1. This CDR3 has 16 amino acids. The germline V gene has CDR1 MNHEY and CDR2 SMNVEV (reference sequence). Trimming cost V 5 bases and J 4 bases; bases outside gene matches: 12. The CDR3 is CASSHSTGTDSDTQYF. The CDR3 coding sequence is TGTGCCAGCAGTCATAGCACCGGGACAGATTCAGATACGCAGTATTTT.

The gene calls are TRBV5-1 and TRBJ2-2; TRBD1 might be the D (5 bases). V was cut by 4 bases and J by 6 bases, with 16 bases left in between. CDR1 and CDR2 (germline): SGHRS, YFSETQ. The CDR3 totals 15 residues. The CDR3 reads CASSPPDISAGELFF. DNA for the CDR3: TGCGCCAGCAGCCCCCCGGACATTTCGGCCGGGGAGCTGTTTTTT.

The genes are TRBV18 and TRBJ2-6; 9 positions match TRBD1. This CDR3 is 18 amino acids long. The germline gives CDR1 KGHSH, CDR2 LQKENI. V shed 3 bases and J 0 bases; nucleotides not matched to a gene: 6. CDR3 region: CASSPPGQGLSGANVLTF. The CDR3 DNA sequence: TGTGCCAGCTCACCCCCGGGACAGGGTCTCTCTGGGGCCAACGTCCTGACTTTC.

The chain uses TRBV5-1 and TRBJ1-4; 8 positions match TRBD1. This CDR3 region has 13 residues. The V and J ends lost 7 bases and 5 bases, in that order; junction bases with no gene match: 4. Germline assignment: CDR1 SGHRS and CDR2 YFSETQ. DNA for the CDR3: TGCGCCAGCGCAGACAGGGGAAATGAAAAACTGTTTTTT. It translates to CASADRGNEKLFF.

This rearrangement joins TRBV5-1 to TRBJ1-2; TRBD1 aligns across 10 bases. This CDR3 comprises 17 residues. Germline values: CDR1 SGHRS, CDR2 YFSETQ. V was clipped by 4 bases and J by 3 bases; unmatched bases: 12. The CDR3 bases are TGCGCCAGCAGCCCACCAAACCGACAGGGGGCTTACTATGGCTACACCTTC. Its protein product is CASSPPNRQGAYYGYTF.

J is TRBJ1-2 and V is TRBV4-1, with TRBD1 matching over 7 bases. Germline V lookup: CDR1 MGHRA, CDR2 YSYEKL. The length of the CDR3 is 15 residues. Trimming took 4 bases from V and 2 from J; bases not matched to a gene: 7. CDR3 sequence reads: CASSPQGSINYGYTF. CDR3 coding DNA: TGCGCCAGCAGCCCACAGGGGAGTATCAACTATGGCTACACCTTC.

The chain links TRBV5-1 to TRBJ2-1; a possible D gene is TRBD2 (6 bases). The V end lost 4 bases, the J end lost 5 bases, and 16 bases lay between the germline ends. The CDR3 is 15 residues long. Germline values: CDR1 SGHRS, CDR2 YFSETQ. CDR3 loop: CASSGGDLGHNEQFF. The DNA for the CDR3 is TGCGCCAGCAGCGGCGGGGATTTGGGTCACAATGAGCAGTTCTTC.

The chain is built from TRBV5-4 and TRBJ2-7; TRBD1 agrees at 8 bases. Germline-derived CDR1 and CDR2 are SGHNT and YYREEE (reference sequence). The CDR3 runs 14 residues. Trimming at V came to 5 bases and at J to 7 bases, leaving 11 bases not matched to a gene. CDR3 nucleotides: TGTGCCAGCAGTTCTCCAGGGGGCTTTGAGGAGCAGTACTTC. Protein: CASSSPGGFEEQYF.

This chain uses TRBV15 with TRBJ1-3; D is ambiguous. Germline values: CDR1 LNHNV, CDR2 YYDKDF (reference sequence). Trimming took 0 bases from V and 2 from J, leaving 8 bases between them. The CDR3 spans 15 residues. The CDR3 loop is CATSRDGGTGNTIYF. CDR3 nucleotides: TGTGCCACCAGCAGAGATGGCGGAACTGGAAACACCATATATTTT. Combining the CDR3 with reference TRBV15 and TRBJ1-3 gives the whole variable domain DAMVIQNPRYQVTQFGKPVTLSCSQTLNHNVMYWYQQKSSQAPKLLFHYYDKDFNNEADTPDNFQSRRPNTSFCFLDIRSPGLGDTAMYLCATSRDGGTGNTIYFGEGSWLTVV.

V is TRBV5-1 and J is TRBJ2-3; 8 bases line up with TRBD2. This CDR3 has 14 amino acids. The ends lost 4 bases at V and 4 bases at J; junction bases unmatched: 5. Germline-derived CDR1 and CDR2 are SGHRS and YFSETQ. The CDR3 nucleotides read TGCGCCAGCAGCCCGGGGGGGTTGTCAGATACGCAGTATTTT. The encoded protein is CASSPGGLSDTQYF.

This sequence joins TRBV10-3 and TRBJ2-3; 9 bases fit TRBD2. The V segment lost 8 bases and the J segment 2 bases; nucleotides outside the gene matches: 8. This CDR3 is built from 15 residues. Germline V gene sequence: CDR1 ENHRY, CDR2 SYGVKD. CDR3 sequence reads: CAIQRSGGPTDTQYF. In DNA, the CDR3 is TGTGCCATCCAACGTAGCGGGGGACCCACAGATACGCAGTATTTT.

The rearrangement links TRBV7-9 to TRBJ1-4; 7 positions agree with TRBD1. CDR3 size: 14 residues. Germline V gene sequence: CDR1 SEHNR, CDR2 FQNEAQ (reference sequence). The ends lost 5 bases at V and 7 bases at J; junction bases unmatched: 7. Here the CDR3 reads CASSTTGDGEKLFF. For the CDR3, the DNA is TGTGCCAGCAGCACCACAGGGGATGGTGAAAAACTGTTTTTT.

The rearrangement links TRBV11-2 to TRBJ1-1; D unclear. This CDR3 comprises 15 residues. Germline V gene data show CDR1 as SGHAT and CDR2 as FQNNGV. V lost 5 bases and J 2 bases, leaving 15 bases between the germline ends. This chain's CDR3 is CASSPGFEVNTEAFF. In nucleotides, the CDR3 is TGTGCCAGCAGCCCCGGGTTTGAGGTTAACACTGAAGCTTTCTTT.

The rearrangement links TRBV12-3 or TRBV12-4 to TRBJ1-4; D gene ambiguous. Trimming left V 8 bases short and J 7 bases short, with 14 bases between. The CDR3 length is 13 residues. The CDR3: CASQSVFSEKLFF. The DNA for the CDR3 is TGTGCCAGCCAGTCTGTGTTTTCTGAAAAACTGTTTTTT.